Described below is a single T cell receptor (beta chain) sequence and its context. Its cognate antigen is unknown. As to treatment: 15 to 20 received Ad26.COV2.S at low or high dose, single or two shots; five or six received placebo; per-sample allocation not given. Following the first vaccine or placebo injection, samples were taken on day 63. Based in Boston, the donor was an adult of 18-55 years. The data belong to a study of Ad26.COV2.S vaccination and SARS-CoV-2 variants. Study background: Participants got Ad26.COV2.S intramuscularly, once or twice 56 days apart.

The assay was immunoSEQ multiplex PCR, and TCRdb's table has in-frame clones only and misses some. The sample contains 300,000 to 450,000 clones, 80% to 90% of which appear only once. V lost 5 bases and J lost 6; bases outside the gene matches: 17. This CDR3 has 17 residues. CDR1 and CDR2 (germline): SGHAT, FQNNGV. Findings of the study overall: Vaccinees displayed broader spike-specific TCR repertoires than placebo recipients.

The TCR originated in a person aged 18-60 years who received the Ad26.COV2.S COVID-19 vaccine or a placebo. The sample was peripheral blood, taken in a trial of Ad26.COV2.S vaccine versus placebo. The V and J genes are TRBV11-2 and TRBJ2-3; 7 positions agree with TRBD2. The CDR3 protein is CASSQGSGGMGRDTQYF. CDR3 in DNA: TGTGCCAGCAGCCAAGGTTCGGGGGGAATGGGTCGGGATACGCAGTATTTT.